These T cell receptor beta chains were read from a single sample in a study of blood T cell repertoires in COVID-19. Sequencing was performed with immunoSEQ multiplex PCR; in TCRdb, only in-frame clones are kept and a portion is missing. Seen here are around 300,000 clones, 88% observed once, and the top ten hold 9% to 9.5%. The source material was peripheral blood. These receptors were taken from a man younger than 35 with active or convalescent COVID-19. Both conserved end residues are part of each CDR3. The D gene is left open where the match is weak. Not every row has a clone size; where given, it reads once, few, many or a size class.

abundance	v_gene	d_gene	j_gene	CDR3aa	CDR3nt
few	TRBV7-8	NA	TRBJ1-3	CASSPLLSGNTIYF	TGTGCCAGCAGCCCCCTCCTCTCTGGAAACACCATATATTTT
NA	TRBV9	TRBD2	TRBJ2-5	CASSVDVAGETQYF	TGTGCCAGCAGCGTAGACGTAGCGGGGGAGACCCAGTACTTC
NA	TRBV24-1	TRBD1	TRBJ2-2	CATSDAGQGVFAGELFF	TGTGCCACCAGTGATGCGGGACAGGGGGTCTTCGCCGGGGAGCTGTTTTTT
NA	TRBV12-3/TRBV12-4	TRBD1	TRBJ1-2	CASSPYRGGGYTF	TGTGCCAGCAGTCCGTACAGGGGGGGTGGCTACACCTTC
once	TRBV27	NA	TRBJ1-6	CASSPGFRGADNSPLHF	TGTGCCAGCAGCCCTGGGTTCAGGGGCGCGGATAATTCACCCCTCCACTTT
NA	TRBV29-1	NA	TRBJ1-5	CSVGSGTPNQPQHF	TGCAGCGTGGGATCCGGGACACCTAATCAGCCCCAGCATTTT
NA	TRBV10-3	NA	TRBJ2-1	CAIKEGGGSGNEQFF	TGTGCCATCAAGGAGGGCGGGGGCTCTGGTAATGAGCAGTTCTTC
NA	TRBV24-1	NA	TRBJ2-1	CATSDLRGNNEQFF	TGTGCCACCAGTGATTTGCGGGGGAACAATGAGCAGTTCTTC
many	TRBV5-1	TRBD1	TRBJ1-3	CASRPGQGSSGNTIYF	TGCGCCAGCAGACCCGGACAGGGGAGCTCTGGAAACACCATATATTTT
once	TRBV3-1/TRBV3-2	NA	TRBJ2-1	CASSQVGWGPLNEQFF	TGTGCCAGCAGCCAAGTAGGCTGGGGGCCCCTAAATGAGCAGTTCTTC
once	TRBV5-4	TRBD2	TRBJ2-7	CASSSYHSGGALNEQYF	TGTGCCAGCAGCTCTTATCATAGCGGGGGGGCCCTCAACGAGCAGTACTTC
NA	TRBV7-3	TRBD1	TRBJ1-1	CASSPLGTGRNTEAFF	TGTGCCAGCAGCCCCCTTGGGACAGGGCGGAACACTGAAGCTTTCTTT
NA	TRBV29-1	NA	TRBJ1-4	CSVATGTNEKLFF	TGCAGCGTTGCAACAGGGACTAATGAAAAACTGTTTTTT
NA	TRBV2	NA	TRBJ2-4	CASSSPTADLAKNIQYF	TGTGCCAGCAGTTCCCCCACGGCGGATCTAGCCAAAAACATTCAGTACTTC
NA	TRBV7-6	NA	TRBJ1-1	CASSLGRAVNTEAFF	TGTGCCAGCAGCTTAGGCAGGGCCGTAAACACTGAAGCTTTCTTT
few	TRBV6-5	NA	TRBJ1-1	CASVKTGNTEAFF	TGTGCCAGCGTCAAAACAGGGAACACTGAAGCTTTCTTT
once	TRBV13	NA	TRBJ1-1	CASSRDTNTEAFF	TGTGCCAGCAGCCGAGACACGAACACTGAAGCTTTCTTT
NA	TRBV5-1	NA	TRBJ2-6	CASSPAAAVSGANVLTF	TGCGCCAGCAGCCCCGCGGCCGCGGTTTCTGGGGCCAACGTCCTGACTTTC
NA	TRBV11-2	TRBD2	TRBJ2-1	CASSYGTSGDPYNEQFF	TGTGCCAGCAGCTATGGGACTAGCGGGGACCCCTACAATGAGCAGTTCTTC
NA	TRBV2	TRBD1	TRBJ2-5	CASSDIGQGVVETQYF	TGTGCCAGCAGTGACATTGGACAGGGGGTAGTAGAGACCCAGTACTTC
many	TRBV6-6	TRBD1	TRBJ1-2	CASSYLTGAGYGYTF	TGTGCCAGCAGTTACCTTACAGGGGCTGGCTATGGCTACACCTTC
NA	TRBV6-5	TRBD2	TRBJ2-5	CASSFRGGLWQETQYF	TGTGCCAGCAGTTTTCGGGGGGGCCTGTGGCAAGAGACCCAGTACTTC
NA	TRBV5-4	TRBD1	TRBJ1-3	CASSEDRASGNTIYF	TGTGCCAGCAGCGAGGACAGGGCAAGTGGAAACACCATATATTTT
few	TRBV6-1	TRBD1	TRBJ1-4	CASSDQSGQGIEKLFF	TGTGCCAGCAGTGACCAATCGGGACAGGGTATAGAAAAACTGTTTTTT
once	TRBV7-2	NA	TRBJ1-2	CASSPDRNYGYTF	TGTGCCAGCAGCCCAGACAGAAACTATGGCTACACCTTC
NA	TRBV11-2	TRBD1	TRBJ1-5	CASSPGTGGSNQPQHF	TGTGCCAGCAGCCCGGGGACAGGGGGCAGCAATCAGCCCCAGCATTTT
NA	TRBV28	NA	TRBJ2-7	CASSQAGNEQYF	TGTGCCAGCAGCCAGGCAGGTAACGAGCAGTACTTC
NA	TRBV18	NA	TRBJ2-5	CASSPNSAETQYF	TGTGCCAGCTCACCAAATAGCGCAGAGACCCAGTACTTC
NA	TRBV4-1	NA	TRBJ1-3	CASSQIDSAGNTIYF	TGCGCCAGCAGCCAAATTGACAGTGCTGGAAACACCATATATTTT
NA	TRBV12-5	NA	TRBJ2-1	CASGLVHGVSYNEQFF	TGTGCTAGTGGTTTGGTACACGGGGTGTCCTACAATGAGCAGTTCTTC
NA	TRBV12-5	TRBD1	TRBJ1-5	CASGLVQGTDQPQHF	TGTGCTAGTGGTTTGGTACAGGGGACGGATCAGCCCCAGCATTTT
NA	TRBV5-1	TRBD2	TRBJ2-7	CASSLTSGGLAEEQYF	TGCGCCAGCAGCTTGACTAGCGGGGGCCTTGCGGAGGAGCAGTACTTC
NA	TRBV27	NA	TRBJ1-1	CASRTTHGRAFF	TGTGCCAGCAGAACCACCCATGGTCGGGCTTTCTTT
NA	TRBV3-1/TRBV3-2	TRBD1	TRBJ2-3	CASSHGTGGQDTQYF	TGTGCCAGCAGCCATGGGACAGGTGGACAAGATACGCAGTATTTT
NA	TRBV5-1	TRBD1	TRBJ2-2	CASSRTGGNTGELFF	TGCGCCAGCAGCCGGACAGGGGGAAACACCGGGGAGCTGTTTTTT
NA	TRBV4-1	TRBD1	TRBJ2-7	CASSREGTGEHEQYF	TGCGCCAGCAGCCGGGAAGGGACAGGGGAACACGAGCAGTACTTC
NA	TRBV27	NA	TRBJ2-3	CASRKRNADTQYF	TGTGCCAGCAGAAAGAGAAACGCAGATACGCAGTATTTT
once	TRBV9	NA	TRBJ2-2	CASSVASARANTGELFF	TGTGCCAGCAGCGTAGCTAGTGCCAGGGCGAACACCGGGGAGCTGTTTTTT
NA	TRBV13	TRBD2	TRBJ2-7	CASSLGHPSGASSYEQYF	TGTGCCAGCAGCTTAGGGCACCCTAGCGGGGCCAGCTCCTACGAGCAGTACTTC
NA	TRBV6-5	TRBD2	TRBJ2-5	CASSRSGAIQETQYF	TGTGCCAGCAGTCGTAGCGGGGCGATACAAGAGACCCAGTACTTC
NA	TRBV2	NA	TRBJ2-1	CASSPLGGATEQFF	TGTGCCAGCAGTCCCCTAGGGGGGGCGACTGAGCAGTTCTTC
NA	TRBV5-6	NA	TRBJ1-1	CASSSPSRGDTEAFF	TGTGCCAGCAGCTCCCCGAGTCGCGGAGACACTGAAGCTTTCTTT